Detailed here is one T cell receptor beta chain. This entry belongs to a study of T cell responses to AZD1222 COVID-19 vaccine. There are 12 residues in the CDR3. The germline V gene has CDR1 SGHTA and CDR2 FQGNSA. V gave up 6 bases and J gave up 6 bases, with 10 bases separating them. Data came from immunoSEQ multiplex PCR; TCRdb stores just in-frame clones and leaves some out. This table has around 150,000 clones, 90% appearing once. This chain uses TRBV7-2 with TRBJ2-3; no definite D call. This specimen consisted of peripheral blood, obtained on day 0 of AZD1222 vaccination. This receptor was identified in an adult in good health. The CDR3 region has the DNA TGTGCCAGCAGTAGACTCTCGGATACGCAGTATTTT. Protein: CASSRLSDTQYF. Variable domain in full (rest from reference TRBV7-2 and TRBJ2-3): GAGVSQSPSNKVTEKGKDVELRCDPISGHTALYWYRQSLGQGLEFLIYFQGNSAPDKSGLPSDRFSAERTGGSVSTLTIQRTQQEDSAVYLCASSRLSDTQYFGPGTRLTVL.